This entry lists 7 T cell receptor beta chains sequenced from one sample in a study of T cell responses to AZD1222 COVID-19 vaccine. Assay used: immunoSEQ multiplex PCR; TCRdb lists only in-frame clones, some missing. Here the sample spans approximately 100,000 clones, around 85% being singletons. The sequencing used peripheral blood, collected 28 days after the second AZD1222 dose. The receptors come from an adult who received the AZD1222 COVID-19 vaccine.

This clone was found a few times. The chain combines TRBV6-5 with TRBJ2-3; the D gene could be TRBD1 or TRBD2 (5 bases each). This CDR3 has 15 residues. Germline values: CDR1 MNHEY, CDR2 SVGAGI. Trimming stripped 0 bases from V and 0 bases from J, with 7 bases between. The CDR3 is CASSYSGVSTDTQYF. The CDR3 DNA reads as TGTGCCAGCAGTTACTCGGGGGTTAGCACAGATACGCAGTATTTT.

The chain has TRBV13 and TRBJ1-2; 9 nucleotides agree with TRBD1. The J segment lost 7 bases and the V segment lost 5 bases, leaving 8 bases of the junction unmatched. The CDR3 has 14 residues. Per germline, CDR1 PRHDT and CDR2 FYEKMQ (reference sequence). This CDR3 reads CASSPAGTGIGYTF. The CDR3 nucleotides are TGTGCCAGCAGCCCCGCCGGGACAGGGATTGGCTACACCTTC.

The chain links TRBV29-1 to TRBJ2-5; no definite D call. This CDR3 spans 10 amino acids. With 4 bases removed from V and 2 bases from J, the gap between germline ends came to 2 bases. Per the germline V gene, CDR1 is SQVTM and CDR2 is ANQGSEA. The CDR3 reads CSVAQETQYF. CDR3 in DNA: TGCAGCGTTGCACAAGAGACCCAGTACTTC.

This clone showed up just once. The V call is TRBV30, the J call TRBJ2-3; the D is unclear. CDR3 length: 14 residues. The germline V gene encodes CDR1 GTSNPN and CDR2 SVGIG (reference sequence). V was pared by 1 base and J by 0 bases, with 8 bases between. This chain's CDR3 is CAWSAPGSTDTQYF. CDR3 sequence (DNA): TGTGCCTGGAGTGCCCCCGGCAGCACAGATACGCAGTATTTT. Based on the CDR3 plus reference TRBV30 and TRBJ2-3, the full variable domain is SQTIHQWPATLVQPVGSPLSLECTVEGTSNPNLYWYRQAAGRGLQLLFYSVGIGQISSEVPQNLSASRPQDRQFILSSKKLLLSDSGFYLCAWSAPGSTDTQYFGPGTRLTVL.

The J gene is TRBJ1-3, the V gene TRBV11-2; D remains unclear. Trimming shortened V by 8 bases and J by 4 bases, and 9 bases separated the two germline ends. The germline CDR1 and CDR2 sequences are SGHAT and FQNNGV. CDR3 length equals 12 residues. CDR3 amino acids: CASGREGNTIYF. The CDR3 nucleotides read TGTGCCAGCGGACGAGAGGGAAACACCATATATTTT.

V gene TRBV4-2 combines with J gene TRBJ1-5; perhaps TRBD1 as D (6 bases). Germline loops: CDR1 LGHNA, CDR2 YNFKEQ. CDR3 length equals 18 residues. The germline V and J ends were trimmed by 4 bases and 6 bases, with 25 bases remaining between them. CDR3 sequence (DNA): TGTGCCAGCAGCCTTGAAACCCCAGGGGTTGAACGTGGTCAGCCCCAGCATTTT. Translated: CASSLETPGVERGQPQHF.

J is TRBJ1-5 and V is TRBV7-2; no definite D call. Trimming pared 1 base from V and 2 bases from J, leaving 15 bases between. The V gene's germline CDR1 is SGHTA and CDR2 FQGNSA. The CDR3 covers 17 residues. CDR3 coding DNA: TGTGCCAGCAGCTTAGTCGGCCCGCCGGCGGGCAATCAGCCCCAGCATTTT. Translating gives CASSLVGPPAGNQPQHF.